What follows is one TCR beta chain and its context. The data were obtained in a study of blood T cell repertoires in COVID-19. The overall study: Sites in the United States, Italy and Spain provided acute and convalescent COVID-19 samples. PBMCs, B-cell-depleted T cells, or T cells were the source of the cDNA or gDNA that made up the material.

The CDR3 sequence is 14 residues long. Germline lookup yields CDR1 MNHEY and CDR2 SVGEGT. Unmatched junction bases numbered 3, after V lost 2 bases and J lost 4 bases. Generated by immunoSEQ multiplex PCR, the TCRdb table keeps only in-frame clones and is missing some. There are approximately 100,000 clones in the sample; roughly 85% occur only once, and 3.5% to 5.5% lies in the top ten. The specimen sequenced was peripheral blood. This receptor was taken from a man between 65 and 85 years old with acute or convalescent COVID-19. The V and J genes are TRBV6-2 or TRBV6-3 and TRBJ1-1; 8 nucleotides align to TRBD1. The CDR3 protein is CASSYDRGGTEAFF. The CDR3 bases are TGTGCCAGCAGTTACGACAGGGGCGGCACTGAAGCTTTCTTT.